A single sample is the source of the 16 T cell receptor beta chains below, sequenced in a study of radiation and T cells in renal cell carcinoma. Data came from immunoSEQ multiplex PCR; TCRdb stores just in-frame clones and leaves some out. The data contain 90,000 to 100,000 clones, 84% of them singletons. As to time point: blood 4 weeks post-SBRT, at nephrectomy. Treatment meaning: 15 Gy SBRT to primary tumor, nephrectomy 4 weeks later. The sample consisted of blood, taken from a patient whose treatment included radiotherapy and nephrectomy. The source is a man aged 60-69 years with renal cell carcinoma.

This rearrangement joins TRBV7-9 to TRBJ1-5, with 9 bases identical to TRBD1. Germline V CDR1 and CDR2: SEHNR, FQNEAQ (reference sequence). V shed 5 bases, J shed 7 bases, and the junction held 3 bases outside the gene matches. There are 13 residues in the CDR3. CDR3 residues: CASSRDRAQPQHF. CDR3 sequence (DNA): TGTGCCAGCAGCAGGGACAGGGCCCAGCCCCAGCATTTT.

V is TRBV28 and J is TRBJ2-7, with D possibly being TRBD1 (5 bases). V lost 5 bases and J lost 3, with 14 bases in between. Germline lookup yields CDR1 MDHEN and CDR2 SYDVKM. The CDR3 contains 14 residues. CDR3 residues: CASSTRVPHYEQYF. The CDR3 DNA follows: TGTGCCAGCAGTACCAGGGTCCCCCACTACGAGCAGTACTTC.

The gene calls are TRBV9 and TRBJ2-2, with TRBD2 matching over 9 bases. Germline V gene data show CDR1 as SGDLS and CDR2 as YYNGEE. Trimming at V came to 0 bases and at J to 1 base, leaving 1 base not matched to a gene. The CDR3 totals 16 residues. For the CDR3, the DNA is TGTGCCAGCAGCGTAGCTAGCGGGAAGAACACCGGGGAGCTGTTTTTT. Residues: CASSVASGKNTGELFF. Based on the CDR3 plus reference TRBV9 and TRBJ2-2, the full variable domain is DSGVTQTPKHLITATGQRVTLRCSPRSGDLSVYWYQQSLDQGLQFLIQYYNGEERAKGNILERFSAQQFPDLHSELNLSSLELGDSALYFCASSVASGKNTGELFFGEGSRLTVL.

V usage is TRBV4-1 and J usage is TRBJ1-5; 7 bases match TRBD1. With 0 bases clipped from V and 7 bases from J, the junction kept 6 bases outside the gene matches. The CDR3 has 15 residues. The V gene's germline CDR1 is MGHRA and CDR2 YSYEKL. CDR3 coding DNA: TGCGCCAGCAGCCAAGATCAACAGGGGAACCAGCCCCAGCATTTT. Its translation: CASSQDQQGNQPQHF.

The chain is built from TRBV6-5 and TRBJ2-7, with 8 bases identical to TRBD1. Looked up from germline, CDR1 is MNHEY and CDR2 is SVGAGI. This CDR3 region has 14 residues. Germline trimming cut 5 bases from V and 2 bases from J; bases unmatched to any gene: 5. The CDR3, as DNA: TGTGCCAGCAGTCGGAGGGACAGGCCCTACGAGCAGTACTTC. Its translation: CASSRRDRPYEQYF.

This chain uses TRBV7-2 with TRBJ2-1; D remains unclear. Trimming removed 5 bases from V and 7 bases from J, with 15 bases in between. Germline values: CDR1 SGHTA, CDR2 FQGNSA. The CDR3 length is 14 residues. The CDR3: CASSVQSGENEQFF. CDR3 bases: TGTGCCAGCAGCGTTCAATCAGGTGAGAATGAGCAGTTCTTC.

The chain joins TRBV28 to TRBJ2-7; D is possibly TRBD2 (5 bases). V lost 6 bases and J 2 bases, leaving 11 bases between the germline ends. In germline, CDR1 is MDHEN, CDR2 SYDVKM. The CDR3 runs to 13 residues. The CDR3 loop is CASRLGNPYEQYF. CDR3 nucleotide sequence: TGTGCCAGCAGACTAGGGAATCCCTACGAGCAGTACTTC.

The genes are TRBV5-1 and TRBJ2-5; D uncertain. Looked up from germline, CDR1 is SGHRS and CDR2 is YFSETQ. V was pared by 7 bases and J by 1 base, with 5 bases between. The CDR3 spans 11 residues. Here the CDR3 reads CASALQETQYF. The CDR3, as DNA: TGCGCCAGCGCCCTCCAAGAGACCCAGTACTTC.

J is TRBJ1-5 and V is TRBV11-2; weak D call: TRBD1 (6 bases). Trimming stripped 5 bases from V and 3 bases from J, with 8 bases between. CDR3 size: 13 residues. The germline V gene encodes CDR1 SGHAT and CDR2 FQNNGV. CDR3 coding DNA: TGTGCCAGCAGCCGGGGGCCCAATCAGCCCCAGCATTTT. This codes for CASSRGPNQPQHF.

The chain joins TRBV27 to TRBJ2-3, with D perhaps matching TRBD2 (6 bases). This CDR3 contains 16 residues. Germline V gene data show CDR1 as MNHEY and CDR2 as SMNVEV (reference sequence). V lost 3 bases, J lost 0 bases, and 13 bases lay in between. The CDR3 nucleotides are TGTGCCAGCAGTTTGCGGGGCAGGTCTAGCACAGATACGCAGTATTTT. Residues: CASSLRGRSSTDTQYF.

V gene TRBV5-4 combines with J gene TRBJ2-7; TRBD2 matches 7 bases. Germline CDR1 SGHNT, CDR2 YYREEE (reference sequence). V trimming: 0 bases; J trimming: 3 bases; junction bases outside the gene matches: 12. The CDR3 is 17 amino acids. The DNA for the CDR3 is TGTGCCAGCAGCTTGGAGGAAGGCTCCGGGACTAACTACGAGCAGTACTTC. This codes for CASSLEEGSGTNYEQYF.

The chain employs TRBV7-2 and TRBJ1-2; possibly TRBD1 for D (5 bases). The CDR3 runs to 13 residues. Trimming removed 3 bases from V and 2 bases from J, with 7 bases in between. Per the germline V gene, CDR1 is SGHTA and CDR2 is FQGNSA. The CDR3 region is CASSFPGNYGYTF. CDR3 sequence (DNA): TGTGCCAGCAGCTTCCCAGGGAACTATGGCTACACCTTC. The entire variable domain, with the rest obtained from reference TRBV7-2 and TRBJ1-2, is as follows: GAGVSQSPSNKVTEKGKDVELRCDPISGHTALYWYRQSLGQGLEFLIYFQGNSAPDKSGLPSDRFSAERTGGSVSTLTIQRTQQEDSAVYLCASSFPGNYGYTFGSGTRLTVV.

V gene TRBV7-6 combines with J gene TRBJ2-5; D might be TRBD1 (6 bases). Germline CDR1 and CDR2: SGHVS and FNYEAQ. This CDR3 is 15 amino acids long. V was clipped by 1 base and J by 3 bases, with 12 bases between them. CDR3 sequence reads: CASSLGAHREETQYF. CDR3 bases: TGTGCCAGCAGCTTAGGCGCTCACAGGGAAGAGACCCAGTACTTC.

Here the CDR3 DNA reads TGTGCCAGCTCCCGGCTCGGGCAGGGTCGGAGAAGCTCGGGTGAGCAGTACTTC. Translating it yields CASSRLGQGRRSSGEQYF. The chain links TRBV2 to TRBJ2-7; weak D call: TRBD1 (5 bases). V gave up 8 bases and J gave up 7 bases, with 33 bases separating them. Per the germline V gene, CDR1 is SNHLY and CDR2 is FYNNEI. CDR3 length: 18 amino acids.

The chain has TRBV5-1 and TRBJ1-2, with TRBD1 identical over 8 bases. The CDR3 runs 15 residues. Germline lookup yields CDR1 SGHRS and CDR2 YFSETQ. The V and J ends lost 3 bases and 2 bases, in that order; junction bases with no gene match: 6. CDR3 DNA sequence: TGCGCCAGCAGCTCCGGGACAGGTAGAAACTATGGCTACACCTTC. Residues: CASSSGTGRNYGYTF.

The gene calls are TRBV7-6 and TRBJ2-1, with 8 bases identical to TRBD2. CDR3 size: 16 residues. Germline CDR1 reads SGHVS; CDR2 reads FNYEAQ. V shed 5 bases, J shed 6 bases, and the junction held 12 bases outside the gene matches. This CDR3 reads CASSQKREGLGNEQFF. As DNA, the CDR3 is TGTGCCAGCAGCCAGAAACGGGAGGGCCTGGGCAATGAGCAGTTCTTC.